The 11 T cell receptor beta chains presented below share a single source sample, sequenced in a study of blood T cell repertoires in COVID-19. TCRdb's table, derived via immunoSEQ multiplex PCR, lists solely in-frame clones and lacks some. The sample consists of roughly 53,000 clones, approximately 90% of them appearing once. The sample was peripheral blood. The origin of the receptors is a man aged 55-75 years with acute or convalescent COVID-19.

Worth noting for this clone: One end of the junction varies from germline; a read error may be responsible. The chain employs TRBV27 and TRBJ1-5; 9 bases map to TRBD1. The germline V gene encodes CDR1 MNHEY and CDR2 SMNVEV (reference sequence). The CDR3 spans 14 residues. The CDR3: CASSLTGGKQPQHF. Written as DNA, the CDR3 is TGTGCCAGCAGTCTTACAGGGGGCAAGCAGCCCCAGCATTTT.

V is TRBV20-1 and J is TRBJ1-1; possibly TRBD1 for D (6 bases). Germline CDR1 and CDR2: DFQATT and SNEGSKA (reference sequence). With 3 bases removed from V and 10 bases from J, the gap between germline ends came to 24 bases. The CDR3 consists of 15 residues. The CDR3 region is CSASSPGGQILRAFF. The CDR3 DNA follows: TGCAGTGCTAGTTCCCCGGGGGGGCAGATTCTCCGAGCTTTCTTT.

This chain links TRBV24-1 with TRBJ2-2; D is ambiguous. Trimming shortened V by 7 bases and J by 9 bases, and 8 bases separated the two germline ends. The CDR3 runs to 11 residues. CDR1 KGHDR and CDR2 SFDVKD come from the germline V gene. CDR3 sequence: CATRGDRELFF. CDR3 nucleotide sequence: TGTGCCACCAGGGGCGACAGGGAGCTGTTTTTT.

V is TRBV6-1 and J is TRBJ1-2; the D gene is possibly TRBD1 (6 bases). Trimming removed 1 base from V and 8 bases from J, with 14 bases in between. Germline V gene sequence: CDR1 MNHNS, CDR2 SASEGT. This CDR3 is built from 14 residues. CDR3 DNA sequence: TGTGCCAGCAGTGAAGGTAGGGGGATTGACGGCTACACCTTC. Translating it yields CASSEGRGIDGYTF.

The count of this clone is one. The CDR3 spells CASSSGRGLFF. The DNA of the CDR3 is TGTGCCAGCAGTTCAGGGAGGGGACTGTTTTTT. The chain employs TRBV12-3 or TRBV12-4 and TRBJ1-4; D might be TRBD1 (5 bases). The CDR3 loop spans 11 amino acids. V was shortened by 4 bases and J by 13 bases, with 10 bases between the two germline ends.

There are a few counts of this clone. The J gene is TRBJ2-7, the V gene TRBV14; 7 bases match TRBD2. The V segment lost 0 bases and the J segment 2 bases; nucleotides outside the gene matches: 7. CDR1 SGHDN and CDR2 FVKESK come from the germline V gene. The length of the CDR3 is 16 residues. CDR3 sequence (DNA): TGTGCCAGCAGCCAAGATCTGGGGGGGAGGACCTACGAGCAGTACTTC. Translating gives CASSQDLGGRTYEQYF.

This clone was seen ten or more times. The chain is built from TRBV7-9 and TRBJ1-1; D perhaps matches TRBD1 (5 bases). Per the germline V gene, CDR1 is SEHNR and CDR2 is FQNEAQ (reference sequence). V was clipped by 3 bases and J by 7 bases, with 9 bases between them. The CDR3 length is 12 residues. CDR3 residues: CASSFAQGEAFF. The DNA of the CDR3 is TGTGCCAGCAGCTTTGCTCAGGGTGAAGCTTTCTTT.

J is TRBJ2-1 and V is TRBV7-2, with 7 bases that match TRBD2. Per germline, CDR1 SGHTA and CDR2 FQGNSA. V was clipped by 2 bases and J by 4 bases; unmatched bases: 2. This CDR3 is 14 amino acids long. CDR3 sequence reads: CASSLPGGYNEQFF. CDR3 coding DNA: TGTGCCAGCAGCTTACCGGGGGGATACAATGAGCAGTTCTTC.

The chain employs TRBV2 and TRBJ2-1; D remains unclear. The germline gives CDR1 SNHLY, CDR2 FYNNEI. V gave up 7 bases and J gave up 7 bases, with 8 bases separating them. The CDR3 is made up of 11 amino acids. CDR3 DNA sequence: TGTGCCAGCATGGCCCATAATGAGCAGTTCTTC. Protein product: CASMAHNEQFF.

The genes are TRBV19 and TRBJ1-1; D possibly corresponds to TRBD1 (6 bases). Germline assignment: CDR1 LNHDA and CDR2 SQIVND (reference sequence). V lost 6 bases and J lost 5, with 16 bases in between. This CDR3 comprises 14 residues. DNA of the CDR3: TGTGCCAGTAGCTGGACAGTATCCGTTACTGAAGCTTTCTTT. The encoded protein is CASSWTVSVTEAFF.

CDR3 amino acids: CASSPTAGVGYEQFF. As DNA, the CDR3 is TGTGCCAGCAGCCCAACAGCGGGGGTCGGCTATGAGCAGTTCTTC. The chain links TRBV11-2 to TRBJ2-1, with 8 bases identical to TRBD2. CDR1 SGHAT and CDR2 FQNNGV come from the germline V gene. Trimming cost V 5 bases and J 8 bases; bases outside gene matches: 11. This CDR3 comprises 15 residues.